The 18 T cell receptor beta chains listed next were all sequenced from one sample in a study of PD-1 blockade in classical Hodgkin lymphoma. Assay: immunoSEQ multiplex PCR; the TCRdb copy retains only in-frame clones and omits some. The table includes just under 30,000 clones, 70% to 80% detected once. Each of the patients experienced relapse following autologous stem cell transplantation, and their brentuximab vedotin exposure differed. Sequenced material: peripheral blood mononuclear cells (PBMCs), taken before the second cycle of nivolumab. The receptors originated from a human donor with classical Hodgkin lymphoma.

The gene calls are TRBV15 and TRBJ1-5, with no clear D. The CDR3 loop spans 14 amino acids. CDR1 is LNHNV and CDR2 is YYDKDF in the germline V gene (reference sequence). Deletions cut 0 bases from V and 7 bases from J, with 10 bases between. Here the CDR3 reads CATSREGQGQPQHF. In DNA form, the CDR3 reads TGTGCCACCAGCAGAGAAGGGCAAGGGCAGCCCCAGCATTTT.

The CDR3 loop is CASSICGAARPPTYNSPLHF. CDR3 DNA sequence: TGTGCCAGTAGTATTTGTGGGGCAGCTAGACCCCCGACATATAATTCACCCCTCCACTTT. The V gene is TRBV19, the J gene TRBJ1-6; TRBD1 might be the D (5 bases). The CDR3 is 20 amino acids. The ends were cut back, 3 bases at V and 4 bases at J, with 25 bases in the middle. Germline V gene lookup returns CDR1 LNHDA and CDR2 SQIVND (reference sequence).

This clone was seen more than once but under ten times. This chain links TRBV30 with TRBJ1-5; TRBD1 agrees at 7 bases. V lost 2 bases, J lost 0 bases, and 13 bases stayed unmatched. Germline CDR1 is GTSNPN and CDR2 is SVGIG (reference sequence). The CDR3 is made up of 18 amino acids. The CDR3 sequence: CAWSPGQPGPYSNQPQHF. In DNA form, the CDR3 reads TGTGCCTGGAGTCCGGGACAGCCAGGTCCCTATAGCAATCAGCCCCAGCATTTT.

The J gene is TRBJ1-6, the V gene TRBV27; unclear D gene. CDR3 length: 11 amino acids. The germline gives CDR1 MNHEY, CDR2 SMNVEV (reference sequence). Trimming took 6 bases from V and 6 from J, leaving 3 bases between them. In DNA, the CDR3 is TGTGCCAGCAGAGGTAATTCACCCCTCCACTTT. Translation: CASRGNSPLHF.

The genes are TRBV18 and TRBJ2-3, with 8 bases identical to TRBD2. Germline assignment: CDR1 KGHSH and CDR2 LQKENI. J was trimmed by 4 bases and V by 4 bases; bases with no gene match: 13. The CDR3 has 17 amino acids. The CDR3: CASSLNSPAGDADTQYF. The CDR3 DNA reads as TGTGCCAGCTCACTAAACTCCCCAGCGGGAGATGCAGATACGCAGTATTTT.

The chain links TRBV27 to TRBJ2-7; 9 bases are shared with TRBD1. Germline values: CDR1 MNHEY, CDR2 SMNVEV (reference sequence). This CDR3 has 16 residues. The trim removed 0 bases at V and 4 bases at J, leaving 7 bases unmatched. The CDR3 bases are TGTGCCAGCAGTTTATCGCTCGGGGACAGGGAATACGAGCAGTACTTC. It encodes CASSLSLGDREYEQYF.

The chain links TRBV7-2 to TRBJ1-6, with D perhaps matching TRBD1 (5 bases). Germline CDR1 is SGHTA and CDR2 is FQGNSA. The CDR3 has 14 amino acids. Trimming cost V 6 bases and J 8 bases, with 14 bases left between them. CDR3 sequence (DNA): TGTGCCAGCAGGAACAGGTTGGGGGATTCACCCCTCCACTTT. It yields the protein CASRNRLGDSPLHF.

Only one count was recorded for this clone. CDR3 amino acids: CASSWTSGGPTETQYF. The CDR3 nucleotides read TGCGCCAGCAGCTGGACTAGCGGGGGGCCCACGGAGACCCAGTACTTC. V is TRBV5-1 and J is TRBJ2-5; TRBD2 matches 14 bases. Trimming took 3 bases from V and 5 from J; bases not matched to a gene: 6. Germline V gene sequence: CDR1 SGHRS, CDR2 YFSETQ. This CDR3 comprises 16 residues. Based on the CDR3 plus reference TRBV5-1 and TRBJ2-5, the full variable domain is KAGVTQTPRYLIKTRGQQVTLSCSPISGHRSVSWYQQTPGQGLQFLFEYFSETQRNKGNFPGRFSGRQFSNSRSEMNVSTLELGDSALYLCASSWTSGGPTETQYFGPGTRLLVL.

The chain couples TRBV4-2 to TRBJ2-3; 9 bases are a match to TRBD2. Germline values: CDR1 LGHNA, CDR2 YNFKEQ. The CDR3 extends over 16 amino acids. Losses at the gene ends were 4 bases for V and 0 bases for J; bases not matched to a gene: 5. CDR3 amino acids: CASSPLGTSSTDTQYF. The CDR3 region has the DNA TGTGCCAGCAGCCCGCTAGGGACTAGCAGCACAGATACGCAGTATTTT.

The chain carries TRBV9 and TRBJ2-7; 7 bases line up with TRBD1. The CDR3 has 12 residues. The germline CDR1 and CDR2 sequences are SGDLS and YYNGEE. With V trimmed by 3 bases and J by 7 bases, 4 bases remained unmatched. CDR3 amino acids: CASSGDSREQYF. CDR3 nucleotides: TGTGCCAGCAGCGGGGACAGCAGAGAGCAGTACTTC.

J is TRBJ1-1 and V is TRBV27; possible D gene TRBD1, 5 bases. The V end was cut by 2 bases, the J end by 3 bases, with 10 bases between. Per germline, CDR1 MNHEY and CDR2 SMNVEV (reference sequence). The CDR3 runs 14 residues. The CDR3 region is CASSLGSGHTEAFF. CDR3 bases: TGTGCCAGCAGTTTAGGGTCGGGACACACTGAAGCTTTCTTT.

The genes are TRBV28 and TRBJ2-7; weak D call: TRBD1 (6 bases). V lost 6 bases and J 3 bases, leaving 12 bases between the germline ends. This CDR3 spans 13 amino acids. CDR1 is MDHEN and CDR2 is SYDVKM in the germline V gene. CDR3 nucleotides: TGTGCCAGCAGACGACAGGAGGACTACGAGCAGTACTTC. Residues: CASRRQEDYEQYF.

The chain joins TRBV30 to TRBJ2-1; 14 bases are shared with TRBD2. The CDR3 is 18 amino acids. V lost 4 bases, J lost 0 bases, and 8 bases stayed unmatched. Germline CDR1 is GTSNPN and CDR2 is SVGIG (reference sequence). The DNA for the CDR3 is TGTGCCTGGATTGGACTAGCGGGAGGACCTATCTCCTACAATGAGCAGTTCTTC. As protein: CAWIGLAGGPISYNEQFF.

The count of this clone is one. The chain uses TRBV28 and TRBJ2-7, with D perhaps assigned TRBD1 or TRBD2 (6 bases each). The CDR3 covers 19 residues. CDR1 MDHEN and CDR2 SYDVKM come from the germline V gene. The V gene lost 3 bases and the J gene lost 3 bases, with 27 bases spanning the gap. The CDR3 coding sequence is TGTGCCAGCAGTTTCGAGGGCGCTCTTTTTGCCGGGGGCTACTACGAGCAGTACTTC. Translating it yields CASSFEGALFAGGYYEQYF.

The chain employs TRBV5-6 and TRBJ2-7, with TRBD2 identical over 8 bases. CDR3 length: 13 amino acids. The germline gives CDR1 SGHDT, CDR2 YYEEEE. J was trimmed by 7 bases and V by 4 bases; bases with no gene match: 7. As DNA, the CDR3 is TGTGCCAGCAGCCTCGGGGGGGTGAGGGAGCAGTACTTC. It translates to CASSLGGVREQYF. Drawing the rest from reference TRBV5-6 and TRBJ2-7, the complete variable domain is DAGVTQSPTHLIKTRGQQVTLRCSPKSGHDTVSWYQQALGQGPQFIFQYYEEEERQRGNFPDRFSGHQFPNYSSELNVNALLLGDSALYLCASSLGGVREQYFGPGTRLTVT.

This chain links TRBV7-9 with TRBJ2-1, with 11 nucleotides matching TRBD2. Germline V gene data show CDR1 as SEHNR and CDR2 as FQNEAQ (reference sequence). This CDR3 contains 14 residues. J lost 10 bases, V lost 2 bases, and 4 bases had no gene match. The CDR3 region is CASSLSASGGEQFF. The CDR3 nucleotides are TGTGCCAGCAGCTTATCAGCTAGCGGGGGGGAGCAGTTCTTC.

The rearrangement uses TRBV6-1 and TRBJ1-1; D not resolved. V dropped 2 bases and J dropped 11 bases, with 12 bases sitting between them. Per the germline V gene, CDR1 is MNHNS and CDR2 is SASEGT. This CDR3 comprises 12 residues. CDR3 sequence: CASSEPNSMAFF. The CDR3 nucleotides are TGTGCCAGCAGTGAACCCAACAGTATGGCTTTCTTT.

This clone was counted between two and nine times. The gene calls are TRBV7-9 and TRBJ2-7; D is undetermined. V was trimmed by 1 base and J by 5 bases, leaving 12 bases between them. The CDR3 has 14 amino acids. Germline lookup yields CDR1 SEHNR and CDR2 FQNEAQ (reference sequence). The CDR3 coding sequence is TGTGCCAGCAGCTTAGGGGCCACCTGGGACGAGCAGTACTTC. The encoded protein is CASSLGATWDEQYF.